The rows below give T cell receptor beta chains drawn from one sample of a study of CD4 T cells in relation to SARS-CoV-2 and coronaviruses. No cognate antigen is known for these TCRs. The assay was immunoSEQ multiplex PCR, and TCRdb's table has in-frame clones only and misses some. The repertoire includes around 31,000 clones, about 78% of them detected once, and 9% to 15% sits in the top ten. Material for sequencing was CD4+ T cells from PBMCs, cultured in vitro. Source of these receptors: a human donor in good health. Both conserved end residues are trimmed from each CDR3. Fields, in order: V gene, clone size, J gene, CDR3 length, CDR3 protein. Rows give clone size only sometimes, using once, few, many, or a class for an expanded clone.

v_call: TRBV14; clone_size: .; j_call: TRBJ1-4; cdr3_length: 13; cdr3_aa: ASSQDLGDIEKLF
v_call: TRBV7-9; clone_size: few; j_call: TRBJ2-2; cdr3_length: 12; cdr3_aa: ASSRQGGAGELF
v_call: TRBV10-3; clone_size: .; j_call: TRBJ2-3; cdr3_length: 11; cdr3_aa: AISSPSTDTQY
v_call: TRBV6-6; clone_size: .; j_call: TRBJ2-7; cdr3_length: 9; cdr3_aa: ASSPRYEQY
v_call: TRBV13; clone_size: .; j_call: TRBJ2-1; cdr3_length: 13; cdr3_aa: ASSLGGSSYNEQF
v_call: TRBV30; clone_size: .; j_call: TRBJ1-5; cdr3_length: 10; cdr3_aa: AWNWGNQPQH
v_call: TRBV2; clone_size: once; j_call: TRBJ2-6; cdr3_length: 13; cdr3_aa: ASSYRETGANVLT
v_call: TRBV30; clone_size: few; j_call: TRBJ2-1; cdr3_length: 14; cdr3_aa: AWSAPGLASFNEQF
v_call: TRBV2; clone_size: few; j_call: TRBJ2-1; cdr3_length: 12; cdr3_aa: ARGRTDPYNEQF
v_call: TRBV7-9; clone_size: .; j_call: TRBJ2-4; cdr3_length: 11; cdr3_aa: ASSLADQNIQY
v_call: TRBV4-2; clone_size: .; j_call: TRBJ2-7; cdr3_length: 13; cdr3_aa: ASSQETSGLYEQY
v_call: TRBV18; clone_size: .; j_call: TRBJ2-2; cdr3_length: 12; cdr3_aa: ASSPGVNTGELF
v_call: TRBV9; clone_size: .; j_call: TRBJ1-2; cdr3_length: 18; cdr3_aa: ASSVDDRGTPSLINYGYT
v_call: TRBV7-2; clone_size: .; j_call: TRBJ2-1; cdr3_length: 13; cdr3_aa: ASRETSGRGNEQF
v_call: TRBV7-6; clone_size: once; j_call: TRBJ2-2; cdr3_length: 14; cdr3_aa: ASSFQTGTNTGELF
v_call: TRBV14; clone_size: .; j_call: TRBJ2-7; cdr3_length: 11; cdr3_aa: ASSSPVPYEQY
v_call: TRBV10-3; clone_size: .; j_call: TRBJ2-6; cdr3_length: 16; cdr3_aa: AISPGTGGRGGANVLT
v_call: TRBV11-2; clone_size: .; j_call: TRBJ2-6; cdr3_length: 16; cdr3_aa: ASSSYRGIKSGANVLT
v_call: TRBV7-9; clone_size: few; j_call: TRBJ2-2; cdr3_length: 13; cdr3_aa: ASSLLSSNTGELF
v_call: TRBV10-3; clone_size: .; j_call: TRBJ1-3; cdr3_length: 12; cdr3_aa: AIRTSHSGNTIY
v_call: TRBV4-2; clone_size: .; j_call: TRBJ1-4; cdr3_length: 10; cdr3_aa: ASSQEDEKLF
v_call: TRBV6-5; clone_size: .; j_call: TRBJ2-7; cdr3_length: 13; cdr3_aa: ASSYGSTGSYEQY
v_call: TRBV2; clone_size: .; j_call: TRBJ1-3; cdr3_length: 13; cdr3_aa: ASTLGARSGNTIY
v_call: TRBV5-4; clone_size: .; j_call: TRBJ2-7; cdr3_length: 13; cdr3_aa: ASSGRTSGGYEQY
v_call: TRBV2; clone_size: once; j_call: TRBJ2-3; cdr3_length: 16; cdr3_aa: ASSEAFKAGVLTDTQY
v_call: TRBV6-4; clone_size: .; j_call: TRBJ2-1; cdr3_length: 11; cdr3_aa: ASRGQSYNEQF
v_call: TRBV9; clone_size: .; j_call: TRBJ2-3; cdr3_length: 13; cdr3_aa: ASSVAIGLTDTQY
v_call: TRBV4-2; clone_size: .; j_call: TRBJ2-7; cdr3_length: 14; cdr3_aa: ASSQVLKAETYEQY
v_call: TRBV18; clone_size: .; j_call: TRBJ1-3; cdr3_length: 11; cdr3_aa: ASSPVAGNTIY
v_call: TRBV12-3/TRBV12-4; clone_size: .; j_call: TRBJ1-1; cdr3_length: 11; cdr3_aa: ASSLRENTEAF
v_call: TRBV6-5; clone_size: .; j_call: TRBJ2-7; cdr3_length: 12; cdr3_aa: ASSYVTGTGEQY
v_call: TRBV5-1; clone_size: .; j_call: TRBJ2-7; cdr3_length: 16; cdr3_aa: ASSQAIPGRYSSYEQY
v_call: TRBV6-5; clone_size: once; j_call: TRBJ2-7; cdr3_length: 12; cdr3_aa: ASHTPGHPYEQY
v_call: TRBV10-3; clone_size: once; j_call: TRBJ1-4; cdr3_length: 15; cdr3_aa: AISESPFEGGNEKLF
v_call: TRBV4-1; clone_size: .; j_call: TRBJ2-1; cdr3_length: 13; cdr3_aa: ASSQDNGMRNEQF
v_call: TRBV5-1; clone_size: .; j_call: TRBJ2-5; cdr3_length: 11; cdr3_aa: ASSFDSRETQY
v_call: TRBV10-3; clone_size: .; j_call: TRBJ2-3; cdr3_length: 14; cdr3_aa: AISEGSGSRTDTQY
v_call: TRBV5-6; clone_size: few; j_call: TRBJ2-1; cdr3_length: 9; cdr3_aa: ASSDRNEQF
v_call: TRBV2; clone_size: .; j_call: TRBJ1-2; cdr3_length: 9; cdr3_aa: ASRQEYGYT
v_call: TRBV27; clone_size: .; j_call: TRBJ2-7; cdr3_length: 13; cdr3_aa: ASSLRLAGAYEQY
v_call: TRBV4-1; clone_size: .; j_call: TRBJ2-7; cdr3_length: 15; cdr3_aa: ASSQLPGTSGVYEQY
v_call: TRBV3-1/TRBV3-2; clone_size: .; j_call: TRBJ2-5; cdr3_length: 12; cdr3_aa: ASRNRGHQETQY
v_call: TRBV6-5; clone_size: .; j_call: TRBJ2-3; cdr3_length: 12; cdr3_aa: ASRPWTSAHTQY
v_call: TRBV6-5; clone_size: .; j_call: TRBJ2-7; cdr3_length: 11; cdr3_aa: ANSAGEDYEQY
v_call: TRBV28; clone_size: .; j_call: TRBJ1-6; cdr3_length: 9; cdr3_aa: ASSSSPPLH
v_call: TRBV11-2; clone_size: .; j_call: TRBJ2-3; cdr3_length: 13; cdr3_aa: ASSQKGAGGDTQY
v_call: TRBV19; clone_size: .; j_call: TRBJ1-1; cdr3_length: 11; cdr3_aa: ASMGQANTEAF
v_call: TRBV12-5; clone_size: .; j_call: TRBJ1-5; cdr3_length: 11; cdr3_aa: ASGLQMNQPQH
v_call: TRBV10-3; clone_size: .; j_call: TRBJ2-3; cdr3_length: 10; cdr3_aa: AISDPPNTQY
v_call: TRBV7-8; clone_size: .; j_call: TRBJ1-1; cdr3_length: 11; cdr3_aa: ASSQQRNTEAF
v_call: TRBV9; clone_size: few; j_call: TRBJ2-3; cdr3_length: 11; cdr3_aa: ASSPAPYNTQY
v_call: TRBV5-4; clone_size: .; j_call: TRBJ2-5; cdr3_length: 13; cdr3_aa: ASSLPTGGAETQY
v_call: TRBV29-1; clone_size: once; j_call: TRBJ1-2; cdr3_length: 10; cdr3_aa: SVVQGKSGYT
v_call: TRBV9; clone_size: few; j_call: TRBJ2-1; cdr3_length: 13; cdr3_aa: ASSVGGGAYNEQF
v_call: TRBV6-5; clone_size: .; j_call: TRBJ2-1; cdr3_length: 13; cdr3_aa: ASGPVRDHYNEQF
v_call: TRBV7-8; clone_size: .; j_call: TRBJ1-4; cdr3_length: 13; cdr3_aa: ASSPRFEPREKLF
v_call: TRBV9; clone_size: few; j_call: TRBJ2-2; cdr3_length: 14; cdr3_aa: ASSVRSSGNTGELF
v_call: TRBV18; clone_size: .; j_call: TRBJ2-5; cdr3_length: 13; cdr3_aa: ASSPLASSIETQY
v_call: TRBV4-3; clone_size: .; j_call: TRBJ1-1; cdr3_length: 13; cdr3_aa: ASTSFLQGDTEAF
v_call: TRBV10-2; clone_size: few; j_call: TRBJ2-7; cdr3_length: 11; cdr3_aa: ASSASGVGEQY